This T cell receptor beta chain stems from a study of blood T cells in healthy people across ages. Study-level information: The capture of about one barcoded beta molecule per two T cells was achieved by template switching.

Alongside a J-beta primer mix, a sample-barcoded 5' primer served in a second PCR lasting 7 to 11 cycles. CDR3-containing paired-end reads numbering at least 2.5 million came from each sample. TCRdb called the 5' RACE reads again in MiXCR, with one record for every CDR3 protein. This sample has more than 450,000 distinct CDR3 sequences, with roughly a quarter found just once. The sample was also linked to a second study, of T cells of mothers and their children. As that report states: Slightly higher overlap, not significant, was seen in related mother-child pairs than in unrelated pairs.

This clonotype was sampled from a boy aged 2 to 10 in good health. Sequencing was done on a sample of blood.

The CDR3 sequence: CASSVDGGPGELFF. The CDR3 DNA reads as TGTGCCAGCAGCGTAGACGGGGGACCCGGGGAGCTGTTTTTT. The chain has TRBV9 and TRBJ2-2; TRBD2 is a possible D gene (6 bases). Trimming took 0 bases from V and 6 from J, leaving 9 bases between them. CDR1 and CDR2 from the germline V gene are SGDLS and YYNGEE. There are 14 residues in the CDR3.